The 30 T cell receptor beta chains reported below all come from one sample, sequenced in a study of blood T cell repertoires in COVID-19. Libraries were prepared by immunoSEQ multiplex PCR; TCRdb keeps only in-frame clonotypes and omits some of them. This table has approximately 98,000 clones, 55% to 75% appearing once. The specimen was peripheral blood. These receptors were obtained from a woman aged 40 to 50 with acute or convalescent COVID-19.

The CDR3 region is CASSIMAGGVDGYTF. In DNA, the CDR3 is TGTGCCAGTAGTATAATGGCAGGGGGTGTCGATGGCTACACCTTC. V is TRBV19 and J is TRBJ1-2; 7 bases map to TRBD1. Germline-derived CDR1 and CDR2 are LNHDA and SQIVND (reference sequence). V lost 2 bases, J lost 6 bases, and 9 bases stayed unmatched. The CDR3 loop spans 15 amino acids.

The rearrangement links TRBV30 to TRBJ1-1; D is ambiguous. This CDR3 is built from 12 residues. From germline, CDR1 is GTSNPN and CDR2 SVGIG (reference sequence). The V end was cut by 0 bases, the J end by 8 bases, with 10 bases between. The CDR3 coding sequence is TGTGCCTGGAGTGTAGGTGCACTAGAAGCTTTCTTT. This sequence encodes CAWSVGALEAFF.

The chain uses TRBV3-1 (or the pseudogene TRBV3-2) and TRBJ2-5; D not certain. The CDR3 totals 15 residues. V lost 0 bases and J lost 0, with 8 bases in between. Germline CDR1 is LGHDT and CDR2 is YNNKEL (reference sequence). The chain's CDR3 is CASSQDPANQETQYF. In DNA, the CDR3 is TGTGCCAGCAGCCAAGATCCAGCGAACCAAGAGACCCAGTACTTC.

The V and J genes are TRBV9 and TRBJ2-3; 9 bases fit TRBD2. The CDR3 covers 15 residues. The V segment lost 4 bases and the J segment 4 bases; nucleotides outside the gene matches: 7. The germline V gene has CDR1 SGDLS and CDR2 YYNGEE. The chain's CDR3 is CASSRRAGGADTQYF. DNA of the CDR3: TGTGCCAGCAGCAGACGAGCGGGGGGCGCAGATACGCAGTATTTT. The entire variable domain, with the rest obtained from reference TRBV9 and TRBJ2-3, is as follows: DSGVTQTPKHLITATGQRVTLRCSPRSGDLSVYWYQQSLDQGLQFLIQYYNGEERAKGNILERFSAQQFPDLHSELNLSSLELGDSALYFCASSRRAGGADTQYFGPGTRLTVL.

The V gene is TRBV27, the J gene TRBJ1-3, with D tentatively TRBD1 (6 bases). The CDR3 is 13 amino acids. The germline V and J ends were trimmed by 6 bases and 5 bases, with 11 bases remaining between them. CDR1 and CDR2 (germline): MNHEY, SMNVEV (reference sequence). The CDR3 spells CASRGGGRNTIYF. Here the CDR3 DNA reads TGTGCCAGCAGAGGGGGGGGCAGAAACACCATATATTTT.

DNA for the CDR3: TGTGCCAGCAGTTTTCCGTCGGACAGGGGAGGATATGGCTACACCTTC. It codes for CASSFPSDRGGYGYTF. V and J are TRBV27 and TRBJ1-2; 9 bases match TRBD1. The trim removed 3 bases at V and 5 bases at J, leaving 10 bases unmatched. Per germline, CDR1 MNHEY and CDR2 SMNVEV (reference sequence). The CDR3 totals 16 residues.

With regard to this clone: A read error is likely, as this CDR3 ends without the conserved phenylalanine or tryptophan. No DNA is shown, since the ends of the CDR3 on it are uncertain; the CDR3 is the one TCRdb lists. The gene calls are TRBV1 and TRBJ2-4; the DNA was not compared with TRBD1, the D call given in the table. TRBV1 is a pseudogene. With termini counted, the CDR3 has 10 amino acids. The CDR3 sequence: CTSSQAPQIV.

The chain combines TRBV3-1 (or the pseudogene TRBV3-2) with TRBJ2-1; TRBD1 aligns across 7 bases. The germline V gene encodes CDR1 LGHDT and CDR2 YNNKEL (reference sequence). This CDR3 spans 13 amino acids. The V segment lost 4 bases and the J segment 5 bases; nucleotides outside the gene matches: 2. The CDR3 sequence: CASSRTGDNEQFF. CDR3 sequence (DNA): TGTGCCAGCAGCCGAACAGGGGACAATGAGCAGTTCTTC.

This clone was found a few times. The chain employs TRBV9 and TRBJ1-1; no firm D call. Germline values: CDR1 SGDLS, CDR2 YYNGEE. Trimming shortened V by 2 bases and J by 2 bases, and 7 bases separated the two germline ends. The CDR3 runs 13 residues. The CDR3 protein is CASSVFQNTEAFF. As DNA, the CDR3 is TGTGCCAGCAGCGTTTTCCAAAACACTGAAGCTTTCTTT.

J is TRBJ2-2 and V is TRBV5-1; D perhaps matches TRBD2 (6 bases). The CDR3 spans 15 residues. Germline CDR1 is SGHRS and CDR2 is YFSETQ. Deletions cut 9 bases from V and 0 bases from J, with 15 bases between. The CDR3 spells CATQEGPSNTGELFF. CDR3 sequence (DNA): TGCGCCACCCAGGAGGGGCCGTCGAACACCGGGGAGCTGTTTTTT.

This chain connects TRBV12-3 or TRBV12-4 to TRBJ2-5; TRBD1 is a possible D gene (6 bases). Trimming shortened V by 10 bases and J by 1 base, and 13 bases separated the two germline ends. The CDR3 contains 13 residues. The CDR3 here is CATTGQLQETQYF. CDR3 coding DNA: TGTGCCACCACCGGACAGCTCCAAGAGACCCAGTACTTC.

CDR3 protein: CASARGNQETQYF. In DNA, the CDR3 is TGTGCCTCCGCCAGGGGCAACCAAGAGACCCAGTACTTC. The chain joins TRBV28 to TRBJ2-5; weak D call: TRBD1 (6 bases). Trimming shortened V by 11 bases and J by 0 bases, and 13 bases separated the two germline ends. Germline CDR1 and CDR2: MDHEN and SYDVKM. This CDR3 comprises 13 residues.

CDR3 nucleotides: TGTGCCAGCAGTCCCCGGGACAGGGGACCGACCGGGGGCCAGTACTTC. It translates to CASSPRDRGPTGGQYF. V is TRBV2 and J is TRBJ2-5; 10 positions match TRBD1. Germline V CDR1 and CDR2: SNHLY, FYNNEI. The V and J ends lost 5 bases and 10 bases, in that order; junction bases with no gene match: 16. This CDR3 has 16 amino acids.

This chain links TRBV4-1 with TRBJ1-5; D unresolved. V dropped 0 bases and J dropped 6 bases, with 6 bases sitting between them. Germline V lookup: CDR1 MGHRA, CDR2 YSYEKL. The CDR3 spans 13 residues. The CDR3 DNA follows: TGCGCCAGCAGCCAAGACAACGGTCAGCCCCAGCATTTT. Amino acids: CASSQDNGQPQHF.

This clone occurred a few times. The same CDR3 can be traced to other DNA sequences in this sample. This rearrangement joins TRBV5-4 to TRBJ1-4; 10 bases fit TRBD1. The ends lost 2 bases at V and 7 bases at J; junction bases unmatched: 5. The CDR3 covers 15 residues. Germline CDR1 and CDR2: SGHNT and YYREEE (reference sequence). This chain's CDR3 is CASSLPGQGSEKLFF. DNA for the CDR3: TGTGCCAGCAGCTTACCGGGACAGGGGAGTGAAAAACTGTTTTTT.

The rearrangement uses TRBV7-2 and TRBJ2-5; 7 positions match TRBD2. Germline CDR1 reads SGHTA; CDR2 reads FQGNSA. The CDR3 is made up of 15 amino acids. Losses at the gene ends were 6 bases for V and 6 bases for J; bases not matched to a gene: 13. CDR3 residues: CASSKTGTNPQTQYF. In DNA form, the CDR3 reads TGTGCCAGCAGTAAAACCGGGACTAACCCGCAGACCCAGTACTTC.

The rearrangement uses TRBV6-6 and TRBJ1-1; D may be TRBD1 (6 bases). CDR1 is MNHNY and CDR2 is SVGAGI in the germline V gene (reference sequence). The CDR3 is made up of 11 amino acids. Trimming removed 6 bases from V and 5 bases from J, with 7 bases in between. CDR3 loop: CASRTGTEAFF. CDR3 DNA sequence: TGTGCCAGCAGAACAGGGACTGAAGCTTTCTTT.

V is TRBV18 and J is TRBJ2-1, with a tentative D call TRBD2 (6 bases). The CDR3 length is 16 residues. The V end lost 3 bases, the J end lost 6 bases, and 18 bases lay between the germline ends. Germline V gene sequence: CDR1 KGHSH, CDR2 LQKENI. The DNA for the CDR3 is TGTGCCAGCTCACCCCCGGGGGTACCTTTTTCCAATGAGCAGTTCTTC. Translated, it gives CASSPPGVPFSNEQFF. The whole variable domain, filled in from reference TRBV18 and TRBJ2-1, reads NAGVMQNPRHLVRRRGQEARLRCSPMKGHSHVYWYRQLPEEGLKFMVYLQKENIIDESGMPKERFSAEFPKEGPSILRIQQVVRGDSAAYFCASSPPGVPFSNEQFFGPGTRLTVL.

This clone has only one observation. The chain combines TRBV28 with TRBJ2-7; D might be TRBD2 (5 bases). V lost 4 bases, J lost 4 bases, and 20 bases lay in between. This CDR3 contains 16 residues. In germline, CDR1 is MDHEN, CDR2 SYDVKM. The CDR3 nucleotides read TGTGCCAGCAGTTCCCGCGGGCCCCCTGTCCCTTACGAGCAGTACTTC. This codes for CASSSRGPPVPYEQYF.

This clone has just a few counts. A much larger clone differs by one base, so this may be a read error. The same CDR3 also results from other DNA sequences found in this sample. The chain joins TRBV12-5 to TRBJ2-2; TRBD2 matches 8 bases. Germline V CDR1 and CDR2: LGHNT, FRNRAP. V was clipped by 6 bases and J by 1 base; unmatched bases: 7. The CDR3 loop spans 16 amino acids. The CDR3 here is CASGQIRGGNTGELFF. CDR3 nucleotide sequence: TGTGCTAGTGGGCAGATCCGGGGGGGGAACACCGGGGAGCTGTTTTTT.

V usage is TRBV9 and J usage is TRBJ2-2; 12 bases agree with TRBD2. J was trimmed by 9 bases and V by 0 bases; bases with no gene match: 6. Germline V CDR1 and CDR2: SGDLS, YYNGEE. The CDR3 spans 16 residues. For the CDR3, the DNA is TGTGCCAGCAGCGTAGCTGGACTAGCGGGGTCGAGGGAGCTGTTTTTT. Translation: CASSVAGLAGSRELFF.

The chain employs TRBV6-5 and TRBJ1-6; D remains ambiguous. This CDR3 has 13 residues. The germline V gene has CDR1 MNHEY and CDR2 SVGAGI. The V end lost 7 bases, the J end lost 5 bases, and 9 bases lay between the germline ends. As DNA, the CDR3 is TGTGCCAGCAAAGAGGTTAATAATTCACCCCTCCACTTT. This sequence encodes CASKEVNNSPLHF.

The chain joins TRBV1 to TRBJ2-1; TRBD2, the table's D call, was not compared with the DNA. TRBV1 is termed a pseudogene. The CDR3 totals 17 residues. CDR3 sequence reads: CTSSQGGGPPHYNEQFF. The CDR3 DNA sequence: TGCACCAGCAGCCAAGGGGGGGGGCCCCCTCATTACAATGAGCAGTTCTTC.

The sample holds a few counts of this clone. This chain connects TRBV5-1 to TRBJ2-6, with D maybe TRBD1 (6 bases). The V and J ends lost 2 bases and 0 bases respectively, with 12 bases between them. Germline CDR1 reads SGHRS; CDR2 reads YFSETQ. The CDR3 loop spans 17 amino acids. Here the CDR3 reads CASSFFLGASGANVLTF. CDR3 DNA: TGCGCCAGCAGCTTCTTTCTGGGGGCCTCTGGGGCCAACGTCCTGACTTTC. Supplemented by reference TRBV5-1 and TRBJ2-6, the full variable domain reads KAGVTQTPRYLIKTRGQQVTLSCSPISGHRSVSWYQQTPGQGLQFLFEYFSETQRNKGNFPGRFSGRQFSNSRSEMNVSTLELGDSALYLCASSFFLGASGANVLTFGAGSRLTVL.

This sequence joins TRBV12-3 or TRBV12-4 and TRBJ2-7; D may be TRBD1 (6 bases). The CDR3 has 13 amino acids. Trimming cost V 7 bases and J 3 bases, with 13 bases left between them. The CDR3 coding sequence is TGTGCCAGCATGGACAGAGGTGTCTACGAGCAGTACTTC. This translates into CASMDRGVYEQYF.

The gene calls are TRBV30 and TRBJ2-3; TRBD2 aligns across 10 bases. The ends lost 4 bases at V and 0 bases at J; junction bases unmatched: 7. Germline CDR1 and CDR2: GTSNPN and SVGIG (reference sequence). The CDR3 runs to 16 residues. The CDR3 DNA sequence: TGTGCCTGGAACCTAGCGGGGGCCCTTAGCACAGATACGCAGTATTTT. It yields the protein CAWNLAGALSTDTQYF.

This chain links TRBV5-1 with TRBJ2-3; weak D call: TRBD1 (5 bases). The CDR3 contains 15 residues. Trimming cost V 4 bases and J 2 bases, with 14 bases left between them. Germline V gene sequence: CDR1 SGHRS, CDR2 YFSETQ. The CDR3 loop is CASSDGVGHTDTQYF. The CDR3 DNA sequence: TGCGCCAGCAGCGACGGAGTAGGACACACAGATACGCAGTATTTT.

The V call is TRBV5-1, the J call TRBJ2-2, with D possibly TRBD1 on 6 matching bases. The germline V and J ends were trimmed by 4 bases and 4 bases, with 11 bases remaining between them. Per the germline V gene, CDR1 is SGHRS and CDR2 is YFSETQ. This CDR3 has 14 amino acids. The CDR3 is CASSLEQGTGELFF. CDR3 coding DNA: TGCGCCAGCAGCCTCGAACAGGGCACCGGGGAGCTGTTTTTT.

The chain uses TRBV30 and TRBJ1-1, with D hard to call. This CDR3 is built from 13 residues. Germline V gives CDR1 GTSNPN, CDR2 SVGIG (reference sequence). Between the trimmed V and J ends, which lost 5 bases and 0 bases, there was a span of 10 bases. CDR3 in DNA: TGTGCCTGGTGGAAACAGCTGAACACTGAAGCTTTCTTT. Translated, it gives CAWWKQLNTEAFF.

The CDR3 coding sequence is TGTGCCAGCAGTTCGACAGGTCTAGGTGACTATGGCTACACCTTC. Amino acid sequence: CASSSTGLGDYGYTF. The chain uses TRBV6-6 and TRBJ1-2, with D possibly TRBD1 on 6 matching bases. In germline, CDR1 is MNHNY, CDR2 SVGAGI (reference sequence). Trimming removed 4 bases at V and 3 bases at J, with 15 bases between. The CDR3 is 15 amino acids.